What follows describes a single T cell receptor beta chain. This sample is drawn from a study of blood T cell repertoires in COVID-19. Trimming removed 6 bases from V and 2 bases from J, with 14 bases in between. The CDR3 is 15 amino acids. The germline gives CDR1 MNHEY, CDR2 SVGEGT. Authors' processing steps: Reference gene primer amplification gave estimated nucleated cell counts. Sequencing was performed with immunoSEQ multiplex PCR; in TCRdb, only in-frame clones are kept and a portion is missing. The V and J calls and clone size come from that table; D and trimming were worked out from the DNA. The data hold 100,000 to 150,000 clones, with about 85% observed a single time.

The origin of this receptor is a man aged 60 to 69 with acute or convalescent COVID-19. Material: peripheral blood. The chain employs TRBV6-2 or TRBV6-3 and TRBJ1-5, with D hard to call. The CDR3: CASSIVGFGNQPQHF. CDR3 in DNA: TGTGCCAGCAGCATCGTCGGGTTTGGCAATCAGCCCCAGCATTTT.